One and the same sample provided the 28 T cell receptor beta chains below, sequenced in a study of shared T cell receptors in the human thymus (dated by TCRdb to the early 2020s). The protocol used for the library was the immunoSEQ multiplex PCR assay. Sourced from immuneACCESS, this table was stored by TCRdb with only in-frame sequences that have V and J called. A share of the clones is absent; for the studies checked, an unresolved V gene accounts for under half, and the remainder has no known explanation. A total of more than 550,000 clones appear in this sample, around 87% of them only once. 0.0094% of the sample goes to the ten largest clones. These data were likewise used in another study, on human thymus T cells.

The sequenced material came from thymocytes. The receptors here all came from a boy less than two years old with a congenital heart defect. Donor details come from another sample of the same person, matched by shared clones.

CDR3 residues: CSVCRTESKTGELFF. The CDR3 nucleotides read TGCAGCGTCTGCCGGACAGAAAGTAAGACCGGGGAGCTGTTTTTT. This chain connects TRBV29-1 to TRBJ2-2; TRBD1 is a possible D gene (6 bases). V was shortened by 6 bases and J by 5 bases, with 19 bases between the two germline ends. Germline V CDR1 and CDR2: SQVTM, ANQGSEA. CDR3 length: 15 residues.

The chain couples TRBV10-1 to TRBJ1-6; 7 positions match TRBD1. The CDR3 has 15 residues. Germline V CDR1 and CDR2: WNHNN, SYGVQD (reference sequence). Trimming cost V 5 bases and J 4 bases; bases outside gene matches: 5. CDR3 sequence (DNA): TGCGCCAGCAGTACGGGACAGCCGTATAATTCACCCCTCCACTTT. This codes for CASSTGQPYNSPLHF.

This clone was seen more than once but under ten times. V gene TRBV28 combines with J gene TRBJ2-7; TRBD1 might be the D (6 bases). Per germline, CDR1 MDHEN and CDR2 SYDVKM. Trimming took 2 bases from V and 1 from J, leaving 9 bases between them. The CDR3 spans 14 residues. This chain's CDR3 is CASSLAQGSYEQYF. For the CDR3, the DNA is TGTGCCAGCAGTTTAGCCCAGGGGTCCTACGAGCAGTACTTC. The entire variable domain, with the rest obtained from reference TRBV28 and TRBJ2-7, is as follows: DVKVTQSSRYLVKRTGEKVFLECVQDMDHENMFWYRQDPGLGLRLIYFSYDVKMKEKGDIPEGYSVSREKKERFSLILESASTNQTSMYLCASSLAQGSYEQYFGPGTRLTVT.

The gene calls are TRBV5-6 and TRBJ1-1, with 8 nucleotides matching TRBD1. With 4 bases clipped from V and 0 bases from J, the junction kept 5 bases outside the gene matches. The CDR3 has 15 residues. Germline lookup yields CDR1 SGHDT and CDR2 YYEEEE. CDR3: CASSGRQGLNTEAFF. CDR3 nucleotides: TGTGCCAGCAGCGGACGACAGGGGTTGAACACTGAAGCTTTCTTT.

The V call is TRBV5-4, the J call TRBJ2-3; TRBD2 matches 15 bases. V shed 3 bases, J shed 5 bases, and the junction held 13 bases outside the gene matches. This CDR3 has 19 residues. The germline V gene encodes CDR1 SGHNT and CDR2 YYREEE (reference sequence). In nucleotides, the CDR3 is TGTGCCAGCAGCTCGTTGTGGACTAGCGGGAGGGAAATCGAAGATACGCAGTATTTT. This translates into CASSSLWTSGREIEDTQYF.

This clone appeared once. V and J are TRBV5-1 and TRBJ2-2, with a tentative D call TRBD1 (5 bases). The germline V gene encodes CDR1 SGHRS and CDR2 YFSETQ. V shed 0 bases and J shed 7 bases, with 10 bases lying between them. CDR3 length: 14 residues. CDR3 amino acids: CASSLVGPNGELFF. Written as DNA, the CDR3 is TGCGCCAGCAGCTTGGTGGGGCCTAACGGGGAGCTGTTTTTT.

The chain has TRBV28 and TRBJ2-3; possible D gene TRBD2, 5 bases. This CDR3 spans 14 amino acids. Trimming stripped 4 bases from V and 4 bases from J, with 12 bases between. CDR1 and CDR2 (germline): MDHEN, SYDVKM. The CDR3: CASSSKLGSDTQYF. CDR3 sequence (DNA): TGTGCCAGCAGTTCCAAACTAGGGTCAGATACGCAGTATTTT.

V is TRBV5-6 and J is TRBJ2-7; 7 bases align to TRBD1. CDR3 length equals 15 residues. In germline, CDR1 is SGHDT, CDR2 YYEEEE. V shed 2 bases and J 6 bases; nucleotides not matched to a gene: 11. The CDR3 nucleotides read TGTGCCAGCAGCTTATCCACAGGGGAAGGATCCGAGCAGTACTTC. Amino acids: CASSLSTGEGSEQYF.

The chain couples TRBV27 to TRBJ2-7; D possibly corresponds to TRBD1 (5 bases). CDR3 size: 17 residues. The ends were cut back, 4 bases at V and 0 bases at J, with 19 bases in the middle. The germline CDR1 and CDR2 sequences are MNHEY and SMNVEV (reference sequence). CDR3 coding DNA: TGTGCCAGCAGTTCCCCCCAACAGGATCCCAGCTCCTACGAGCAGTACTTC. Translation: CASSSPQQDPSSYEQYF.

V usage is TRBV15 and J usage is TRBJ2-1; 7 bases match TRBD1. Germline trimming cut 0 bases from V and 7 bases from J; bases unmatched to any gene: 9. Germline lookup yields CDR1 LNHNV and CDR2 YYDKDF (reference sequence). The CDR3 extends over 16 amino acids. The CDR3 spells CATSRDTTGWRNEQFF. Written as DNA, the CDR3 is TGTGCCACCAGCAGAGATACGACAGGGTGGAGGAATGAGCAGTTCTTC.

The chain links TRBV19 to TRBJ1-4, with D possibly matching TRBD1 (6 bases). The germline gives CDR1 LNHDA, CDR2 SQIVND (reference sequence). The CDR3 runs 18 residues. V was cut by 3 bases and J by 0 bases, with 17 bases left in between. CDR3 protein: CASSIAGQSVATNEKLFF. The CDR3 DNA follows: TGTGCCAGTAGTATCGCCGGACAGTCAGTTGCAACTAATGAAAAACTGTTTTTT. Full variable domain (missing parts from reference TRBV19 and TRBJ1-4): DGGITQSPKYLFRKEGQNVTLSCEQNLNHDAMYWYRQDPGQGLRLIYYSQIVNDFQKGDIAEGYSVSREKKESFPLTVTSAQKNPTAFYLCASSIAGQSVATNEKLFFGSGTQLSVL.

V usage is TRBV9 and J usage is TRBJ1-3, with D possibly TRBD1 on 6 matching bases. V lost 0 bases, J lost 0 bases, and 19 bases lay in between. Germline lookup yields CDR1 SGDLS and CDR2 YYNGEE. This CDR3 has 19 amino acids. The CDR3 sequence: CASSVAPRQAESSGNTIYF. The CDR3, as DNA: TGTGCCAGCAGCGTAGCCCCAAGACAGGCGGAGAGCTCTGGAAACACCATATATTTT.

The rearrangement joins TRBV4-1 to TRBJ2-3; weak D call: TRBD2 (6 bases). Germline V gene sequence: CDR1 MGHRA, CDR2 YSYEKL. The ends were cut back, 1 base at V and 3 bases at J, with 11 bases in the middle. This CDR3 spans 15 amino acids. The DNA of the CDR3 is TGCGCCAGCAGCCAAGCCGGGAGAGGTACAGATACGCAGTATTTT. It codes for CASSQAGRGTDTQYF.

J is TRBJ2-6 and V is TRBV29-1, with 9 nucleotides matching TRBD1. After removal of 6 bases from V and 0 bases from J, the junction contained 6 bases not matched to a gene. This CDR3 region has 16 residues. Germline-derived CDR1 and CDR2 are SQVTM and ANQGSEA. CDR3 in amino acids: CSVGDRVSSGANVLTF. In DNA, the CDR3 is TGCAGCGTCGGGGACAGGGTCAGCTCTGGGGCCAACGTCCTGACTTTC.

This chain uses TRBV1 with TRBJ2-3; TRBD2, the D gene given by the table, was not confirmed from the DNA. TRBV1 is reported as a pseudogene. This CDR3 region has 15 residues. The CDR3: CTSSRGGSSTDTQYF. Here the CDR3 DNA reads TGCACCAGCAGCCGCGGGGGCTCTAGCACAGATACGCAGTATTTT.

The chain carries TRBV5-1 and TRBJ2-1; TRBD2 matches 12 bases. This CDR3 contains 15 residues. The trim removed 5 bases at V and 7 bases at J, leaving 7 bases unmatched. The V gene's germline CDR1 is SGHRS and CDR2 YFSETQ. This CDR3 is CASRLGLAGKNEQFF. CDR3 nucleotide sequence: TGCGCCAGCAGGCTAGGACTAGCGGGGAAGAATGAGCAGTTCTTC.

The rearrangement links TRBV11-2 to TRBJ2-1, with a possible D match to TRBD2 (6 bases). V gave up 2 bases and J gave up 14 bases, with 10 bases separating them. CDR3 size: 11 residues. Germline values: CDR1 SGHAT, CDR2 FQNNGV. The CDR3 nucleotides are TGTGCCAGCAGCTTATTTAGGGAGGAGTTCTTC. Protein: CASSLFREEFF.

This rearrangement joins TRBV11-2 to TRBJ2-2, with D hard to call. The germline gives CDR1 SGHAT, CDR2 FQNNGV. This CDR3 is built from 12 residues. The CDR3 region is CAGQMNTGELFF. CDR3 DNA sequence: TGTGCGGGCCAGATGAACACCGGGGAGCTGTTTTTT.

The sample holds a few counts of this clone. As DNA, the CDR3 is TGCGCCAGCAGCCAAGATTGGTCGGGGGGGCGCCCCAACGAGCAGTACTTC. Encoded protein: CASSQDWSGGRPNEQYF. The chain couples TRBV4-3 to TRBJ2-7; 8 bases match TRBD2. Unmatched junction bases numbered 12, after V lost 0 bases and J lost 5 bases. The length of the CDR3 is 17 residues. Germline V CDR1 and CDR2: LGHNA, YSLEER.

This clone was picked up one time. V and J are TRBV9 and TRBJ2-3; TRBD2 agrees at 7 bases. This CDR3 spans 17 amino acids. Germline assignment: CDR1 SGDLS and CDR2 YYNGEE. Unmatched junction bases numbered 8, after V lost 0 bases and J lost 1 base. CDR3: CASSVVGAGECTDTQYF. The CDR3 coding sequence is TGTGCCAGCAGCGTAGTTGGGGCGGGGGAGTGCACAGATACGCAGTATTTT.

The rearrangement links TRBV19 to TRBJ1-5; D not certain. Germline values: CDR1 LNHDA, CDR2 SQIVND (reference sequence). Trimming removed 0 bases from V and 0 bases from J, with 15 bases in between. The CDR3 is 18 amino acids. CDR3 nucleotides: TGTGCCAGTAGTATAGATCCTAGCAGGAGCCATAGCAATCAGCCCCAGCATTTT. This sequence encodes CASSIDPSRSHSNQPQHF.

V is TRBV7-3 and J is TRBJ1-6, with D tentatively TRBD1 (5 bases). This CDR3 has 15 residues. The germline V and J ends were trimmed by 3 bases and 5 bases, with 11 bases remaining between them. Germline assignment: CDR1 SGHTA and CDR2 FQGTGA. CDR3 protein: CASSFGGMDNSPLHF. CDR3 nucleotides: TGTGCCAGCAGCTTCGGGGGTATGGATAATTCACCCCTCCACTTT.

The chain is built from TRBV6-1 and TRBJ2-1, with D possibly TRBD2 on 6 matching bases. Trimming took 4 bases from V and 7 from J, leaving 14 bases between them. Per the germline V gene, CDR1 is MNHNS and CDR2 is SASEGT. This CDR3 has 14 amino acids. CDR3 in amino acids: CASSVGGADNEQFF. The CDR3 DNA sequence: TGTGCCAGCAGTGTAGGCGGGGCGGATAATGAGCAGTTCTTC.

The rearrangement links TRBV7-9 to TRBJ2-1; D is uncertain. Germline V gives CDR1 SEHNR, CDR2 FQNEAQ (reference sequence). CDR3 size: 12 residues. Between the trimmed V and J ends, which lost 1 base and 6 bases, there was a span of 4 bases. The CDR3 DNA is TGTGCCAGCAGCTTAGGGAGCAATGAGCAGTTCTTC. It yields the protein CASSLGSNEQFF.

The CDR3 nucleotides read TGTGCCAGCAGCGCCTTCAGGGGGCTGATCACAGATACGCAGTATTTT. Its translation is CASSAFRGLITDTQYF. The V gene is TRBV9, the J gene TRBJ2-3; 8 nucleotides align to TRBD1. Unmatched junction bases numbered 8, after V lost 3 bases and J lost 2 bases. The CDR3 runs to 16 residues. Germline CDR1 SGDLS, CDR2 YYNGEE.

The rearrangement uses TRBV15 and TRBJ1-4; D ambiguous. Germline V CDR1 and CDR2: LNHNV, YYDKDF (reference sequence). V dropped 1 base and J dropped 4 bases, with 19 bases sitting between them. This CDR3 has 18 residues. CDR3 amino acids: CATSRVPCVQAINEKLFF. For the CDR3, the DNA is TGTGCCACCAGCAGAGTTCCCTGTGTGCAGGCCATTAATGAAAAACTGTTTTTT.

This clone was observed once. This chain joins TRBV25-1 and TRBJ2-1; D is possibly TRBD2 (5 bases). The germline V gene encodes CDR1 MGHDK and CDR2 SYGVNS. V lost 1 base, J lost 8 bases, and 18 bases lay in between. The CDR3 is 16 amino acids. For the CDR3, the DNA is TGTGCCAGCAGTGAATGGGAGAATGGGCTAATCTATGAGCAGTTCTTC. It specifies CASSEWENGLIYEQFF.

The chain has TRBV25-1 and TRBJ1-2; 9 bases line up with TRBD1. The CDR3 length is 13 residues. Germline CDR1 and CDR2: MGHDK and SYGVNS. The V and J ends lost 6 bases and 6 bases, in that order; junction bases with no gene match: 5. The CDR3 reads CASRAQGADGYTF. CDR3 DNA: TGTGCCAGCAGAGCACAGGGGGCGGATGGCTACACCTTC.